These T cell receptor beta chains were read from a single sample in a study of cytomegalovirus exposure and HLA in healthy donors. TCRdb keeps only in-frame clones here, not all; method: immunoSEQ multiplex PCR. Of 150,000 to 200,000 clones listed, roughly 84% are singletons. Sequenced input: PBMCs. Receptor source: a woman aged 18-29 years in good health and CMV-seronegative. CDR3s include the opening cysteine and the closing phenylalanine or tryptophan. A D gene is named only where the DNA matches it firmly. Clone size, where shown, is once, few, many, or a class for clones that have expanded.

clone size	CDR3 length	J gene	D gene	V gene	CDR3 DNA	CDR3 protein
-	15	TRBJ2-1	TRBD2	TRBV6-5	TGTGCCAGCATTCGTAGCGGGGGGGGATACAATGAGCAGTTCTTC	CASIRSGGGYNEQFF
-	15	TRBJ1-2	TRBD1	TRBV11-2	TGTGCCAGCAGCTTTCCACAGGGGATTCCGCGTGGCTACACCTTC	CASSFPQGIPRGYTF
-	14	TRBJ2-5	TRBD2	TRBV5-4	TGTGCCAGCAGCTTGCCTGCGGGGGAGGAGACCCAGTACTTC	CASSLPAGEETQYF
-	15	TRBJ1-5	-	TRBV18	TGTGCCAGCTCACCACCGGGACAAAACAATCAGCCCCAGCATTTT	CASSPPGQNNQPQHF
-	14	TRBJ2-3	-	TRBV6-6	TGTGCCACCCTCCCGCGGGCGGGCACAGATACGCAGTATTTT	CATLPRAGTDTQYF
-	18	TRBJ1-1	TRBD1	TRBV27	TGTGCCAGCAGTTTACTTGGTGTTACAGGGGTAAAGAGGACTGAAGCTTTCTTT	CASSLLGVTGVKRTEAFF
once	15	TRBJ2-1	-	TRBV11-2	TGTGCCAGCAGCCCGGAAGGCAGACAGTTCAATGAGCAGTTCTTC	CASSPEGRQFNEQFF
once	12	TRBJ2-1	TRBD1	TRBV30	TGTGCCTGGACGACAGGGGGCTTTGAGCAGTTCTTC	CAWTTGGFEQFF
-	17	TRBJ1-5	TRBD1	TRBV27	TGTGCCAGCAGAAGCTTACCGGGACAGGGGGTCAATCAGCCCCAGCATTTT	CASRSLPGQGVNQPQHF
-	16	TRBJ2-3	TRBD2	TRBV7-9	TGTGCCAGCAGCCCCCGACTAGCGGGGGGGCCGGATACGCAGTATTTT	CASSPRLAGGPDTQYF
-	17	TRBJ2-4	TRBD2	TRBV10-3	TGTGCCATCAGTGAGTCTGCGGGGGGTCTAGCCAAAAACATTCAGTACTTC	CAISESAGGLAKNIQYF
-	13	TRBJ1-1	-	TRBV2	TGTGCCATATCATCGGAGGGGACCACTGAAGCTTTCTTT	CAISSEGTTEAFF
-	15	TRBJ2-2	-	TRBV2	TGTGCCAGCAGTGGGGGGGTTACTGGCACCGGGGAGCTGTTTTTT	CASSGGVTGTGELFF
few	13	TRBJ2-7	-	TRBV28	TGTGCCAGCAGTCGTATTCCGGTGTACGAGCAGTACTTC	CASSRIPVYEQYF
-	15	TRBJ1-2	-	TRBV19	TGTGCCAGTAGTACCCCCCAGGGTGTTCTCTCTGGCTACACCTTC	CASSTPQGVLSGYTF
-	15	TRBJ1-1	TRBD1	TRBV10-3	TGTGCCATCAGTGAGTCCGGGACAGGGTTCGCTGAAGCTTTCTTT	CAISESGTGFAEAFF
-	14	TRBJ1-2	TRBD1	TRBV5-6	TGTGCCAGCAGCGTTCGCAGGGGGCTCTATGGCTACACCTTC	CASSVRRGLYGYTF
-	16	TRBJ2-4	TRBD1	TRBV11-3	TGTGCCAGCCGTCTTAGACAGGGGGGAGCCAAAAACATTCAGTACTTC	CASRLRQGGAKNIQYF
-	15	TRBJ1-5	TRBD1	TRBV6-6	TGTGCCAGCAAAACCGAACAGGGGGAAAGTCAGCCCCAGCATTTT	CASKTEQGESQPQHF
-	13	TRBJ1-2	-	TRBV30	TGTGCCTGGAGTTCCCCGGGGAACCATGGCTACACCTTC	CAWSSPGNHGYTF
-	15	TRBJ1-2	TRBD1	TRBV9	TGTGCCAGCAGCGTAGAACAGGGGGCATATGGTGGCTACACCTTC	CASSVEQGAYGGYTF
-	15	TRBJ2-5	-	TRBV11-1	TGTGCCAGCAGCTTAGCAACCGGGCAGGGGGAGACCCAGTACTTC	CASSLATGQGETQYF
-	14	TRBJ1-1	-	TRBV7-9	TGTGCCAGCAGCCGAACAGGGAAAAACACTGAAGCTTTCTTT	CASSRTGKNTEAFF
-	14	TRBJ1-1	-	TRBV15	TGTGCCACGCTTCCTTACAGAGCTAACACTGAAGCTTTCTTT	CATLPYRANTEAFF
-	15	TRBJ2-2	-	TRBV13	TGTGCCAGCAGCCCCCGCAGGATAGTGGCCGGGGAGCTGTTTTTT	CASSPRRIVAGELFF
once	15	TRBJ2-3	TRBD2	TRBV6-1	TGTGCCAGCAGTGAACAGCGGGGGGGCACAGATACGCAGTATTTT	CASSEQRGGTDTQYF
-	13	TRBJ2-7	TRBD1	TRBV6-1	TGTGCCAGCAGGTGGACAGGGAACAACGAGCAGTACTTC	CASRWTGNNEQYF
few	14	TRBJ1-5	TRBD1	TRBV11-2	TGTGCCAGCAGCTTAGGGGGACAGGGTCAGCCCCAGCATTTT	CASSLGGQGQPQHF
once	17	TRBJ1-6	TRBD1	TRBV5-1	TGCGCCAGCAGCTTGAGTTTCCGGGACAGCCTTAATTCACCCCTCCACTTT	CASSLSFRDSLNSPLHF
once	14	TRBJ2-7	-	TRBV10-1	TGCGCCAGCAGTGAGTGGGCCCAGGGGAGCGAGCAGTACTTC	CASSEWAQGSEQYF
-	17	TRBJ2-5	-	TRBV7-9	TGTGCCAGCAGCTTAGCGGGGTACGGGGTATACCAAGAGACCCAGTACTTC	CASSLAGYGVYQETQYF
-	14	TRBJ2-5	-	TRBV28	TGTGCCAGCAGTCCCCGGAGGGAGCCAGAGACCCAGTACTTC	CASSPRREPETQYF
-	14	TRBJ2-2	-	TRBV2	TGTGCCAGCAGTGAGGAGGGGTACACCGGGGAGCTGTTTTTT	CASSEEGYTGELFF
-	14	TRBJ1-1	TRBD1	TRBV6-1	TGTGCCAGCATCCGGGACAGGGGGAACACTGAAGCTTTCTTT	CASIRDRGNTEAFF
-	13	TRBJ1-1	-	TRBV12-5	TGTGCTAGTGGTTCTACGGGGAACACTGAAGCTTTCTTT	CASGSTGNTEAFF
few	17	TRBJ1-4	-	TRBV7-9	TGTTCCAGCAGCTTCCCGATGGGGGCCCCCTCTAATGAAAAACTGTTTTTT	CSSSFPMGAPSNEKLFF
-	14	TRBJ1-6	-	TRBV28	TGTGCCAGCAGTTTGAGCGGGTATAATTCACCCCTCCACTTT	CASSLSGYNSPLHF
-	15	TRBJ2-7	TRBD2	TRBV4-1	TGCGCCAGCAGCCAAGCGACGGGAGGCTCCTACGAGCAGTACTTC	CASSQATGGSYEQYF
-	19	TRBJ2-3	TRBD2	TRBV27	TGTGCCAGCAGTTTATCGGGGACTAGCGGGGGGATGGGCACAGATACGCAGTATTTT	CASSLSGTSGGMGTDTQYF
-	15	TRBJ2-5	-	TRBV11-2	TGTGCCAGCAGCTTATTTAAGTTGTCAGGAGAGACCCAGTACTTC	CASSLFKLSGETQYF
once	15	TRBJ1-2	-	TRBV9	TGTGCCAGCAGCGTAAGGGAGGGAGGGGACTATGGCTACACCTTC	CASSVREGGDYGYTF
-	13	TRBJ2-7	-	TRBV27	TGTGCCAGCAGTTTAGAGGCCGGCTACGAGCAGTACTTC	CASSLEAGYEQYF
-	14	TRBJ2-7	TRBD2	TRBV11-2	TGTGCCAGCAGCTTAATAACGGGGGGACGAGAGCAGTACTTC	CASSLITGGREQYF
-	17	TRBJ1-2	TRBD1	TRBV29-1	TGCAGCGTTGGGGAGACAGGGGGCGTTTCTTCTAGCTATGGCTACACCTTC	CSVGETGGVSSSYGYTF
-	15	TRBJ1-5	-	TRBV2	TGTGCCAGCAGTGTAGGGCAGGGACTTGGTCAGCCCCAGCATTTT	CASSVGQGLGQPQHF
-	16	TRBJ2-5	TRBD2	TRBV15	TGTGCCACCAGCCCCCGGGGTAGCGGGGGGGCGGAGACCCAGTACTTC	CATSPRGSGGAETQYF
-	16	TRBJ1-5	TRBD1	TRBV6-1	TGTGCCAGCAGTGGCCTTAAGACAGGGGGCAATCAGCCCCAGCATTTT	CASSGLKTGGNQPQHF
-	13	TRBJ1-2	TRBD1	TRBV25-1	TGTGCCAGCAGTGAATACGACAGGGGGGGCTACACCTTC	CASSEYDRGGYTF
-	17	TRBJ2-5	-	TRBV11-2	TGTGCCAGCAGCTTAGAAGGAGGAGGGGTGGTGGAAGAGACCCAGTACTTC	CASSLEGGGVVEETQYF
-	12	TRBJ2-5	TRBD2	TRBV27	TGTGCCTCCGGGACGGGGGGGAGGACCCAGTACTTC	CASGTGGRTQYF
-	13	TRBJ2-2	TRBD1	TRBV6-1	TGTGCCAGCAACGTTCAGGGGGCCGGGGAGCTGTTTTTT	CASNVQGAGELFF
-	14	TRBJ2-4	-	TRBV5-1	TGCGCCAGCAGTTCCTCCCAGGGGTTAAACATTCAGTACTTC	CASSSSQGLNIQYF
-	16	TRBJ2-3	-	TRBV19	TGTGCCAGTAGTATTAACGGGTGGAGGGGCACAGATACGCAGTATTTT	CASSINGWRGTDTQYF
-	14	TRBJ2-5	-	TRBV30	TGTGCCTGGAGTGTTGGAGGGAGTCTGGAGACCCAGTACTTC	CAWSVGGSLETQYF
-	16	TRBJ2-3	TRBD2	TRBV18	TGTGCCAGCTCACCACTGAGAGCGGGGGAATGGGATACGCAGTATTTT	CASSPLRAGEWDTQYF
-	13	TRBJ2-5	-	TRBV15	TGTGCCACCAGCAGAGGAGGCTTGGGGACCCAGTACTTC	CATSRGGLGTQYF
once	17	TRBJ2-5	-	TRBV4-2	TGTGCCAGCAGCCAAGAAGGGGGGGCCCAATACACAAAGACCCAGTACTTC	CASSQEGGAQYTKTQYF
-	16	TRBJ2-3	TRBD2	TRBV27	TGTGCCAGCAGTTGGATAGCGGGGACCCACACAGATACGCAGTATTTT	CASSWIAGTHTDTQYF
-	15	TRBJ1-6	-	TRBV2	TGTGCCAGCATTCCGACAGGACAGTTTAATTCACCCCTCCACTTT	CASIPTGQFNSPLHF
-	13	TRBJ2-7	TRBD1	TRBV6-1	TGTGCCAGCAGTGGGGGACAGCTATACGAGCAGTACTTC	CASSGGQLYEQYF